A selection of T cell receptor beta chains follows, all from one sample in a study of CD8+CD57+ T cells in acquired aplastic anemia. TCRdb re-analysed the reads in MiXCR, keeping a single row per CDR3 protein. This table has around 290,000 distinct CDR3 sequences, 50% to 65% appearing once. Sequencing input: sorted CD4+, CD8+, or CD8+CD57+ T cells (not recorded which) from PBMCs. The receptors shown here come from a human donor with aplastic anemia. CDR3s include the opening cysteine and the closing phenylalanine or tryptophan. Fields, in order: J gene, D gene, V gene, clone size, CDR3 DNA, CDR3 protein. D genes are given only for firm matches. The listing skips clone size in some rows; elsewhere it reads once, few, many or a size class.

>TRBJ2-7|TRBD2|TRBV25-1|once
TGTGCCAGCAGTGCTAAAGAGGGCGGGAGCTCCTACGAGCAGTACTTC
CASSAKEGGSSYEQYF
>TRBJ1-6|TRBD1|TRBV7-2|few
TGTGCCAGCAGTAGGGACAGTTATAATTCACCCCTCCACTTT
CASSRDSYNSPLHF
>TRBJ2-5|-|TRBV10-3|-
TGTGCCATCAGTGAAGGGGCGCGGGAGACCCAGTACTTC
CAISEGARETQYF
>TRBJ2-7|-|TRBV5-1|many
TGCGCCAGCAGCCTAATTAGCGGAGCGGCATACGAGCAGTACTTC
CASSLISGAAYEQYF
>TRBJ2-5|-|TRBV15|-
TGTGCCACCAGCAGGCGGGCTCAAGAGACCCAGTACTTC
CATSRRAQETQYF
>TRBJ2-5|-|TRBV29-1|many
TGCAGCGTTGCCGGAAAGGCAACGATAGAGACCCAGTACTTC
CSVAGKATIETQYF
>TRBJ1-1|-|TRBV19|-
TGTGCCAGTAGTATAGGACAGAGGAACACTGAAGCTTTCTTT
CASSIGQRNTEAFF
>TRBJ2-6|TRBD1|TRBV29-1|-
TGCAGCGTTCTAGACAGGGGGAGTGGGGCCAACGTCCTGACTTTC
CSVLDRGSGANVLTF
>TRBJ2-7|TRBD2|TRBV20-1|-
TGCAGTGCTAGAGACACCCCAGCGGGGGCTTACGAGCAGTACTTC
CSARDTPAGAYEQYF
>TRBJ2-2|TRBD2|TRBV24-1|few
TGTGCCACCAGTGTGAGCGGGAGACCCGGGGAGCTGTTTTTT
CATSVSGRPGELFF
>TRBJ1-4|-|TRBV9|-
TGTGCCAGCAGCCCAGGCACTAATGAAAAACTGTTTTTT
CASSPGTNEKLFF
>TRBJ2-3|-|TRBV10-2|-
TGCGCCAGCAGTGGAGGTAGAGGTAGCACAGATACGCAGTATTTT
CASSGGRGSTDTQYF
>TRBJ2-6|-|TRBV3-1|many
TGTGCCAGCAGCCAATCGTCACGATACTCTGGGGCCAACGTCCTGACTTTC
CASSQSSRYSGANVLTF
>TRBJ1-3|-|TRBV10-3|many
TGTGCCATCAGTGACCAAGGGACCCTTACTGGAAACACCATATATTTT
CAISDQGTLTGNTIYF
>TRBJ2-7|-|TRBV10-3|few
TGTGCCGTCGCGACCTACGAGCAGTACTTC
CAVATYEQYF
>TRBJ1-1|-|TRBV19|-
TGTGCCAGTAGTAACGGACGGATGAACACTGAAGCTTTCTTT
CASSNGRMNTEAFF
>TRBJ1-4|TRBD1|TRBV5-1|many
TGCGCCAGCTTCGGGGACAGGGGGAAAGGTGAAAAACTGTTTTTT
CASFGDRGKGEKLFF
>TRBJ1-1|-|TRBV7-2|once
TGTGCCAGCAGCTTAGCGGGGCGGGGGGGGCGCGGAGCTTTCTTT
CASSLAGRGGRGAFF
>TRBJ2-5|-|TRBV20-1|many
TGCAGTGCTAATAGACAAGGGACAGAGACCCAGTACTTC
CSANRQGTETQYF
>TRBJ2-2|TRBD1|TRBV20-1|once
TGCAGTGCAAGAACAGGGGAATTCACCGGGGAGCTGTTTTTT
CSARTGEFTGELFF
>TRBJ1-1|TRBD1|TRBV24-1|many
TGTGCCACCAGTGATTCGGGACAGATGAACACTGAAGCTTTCTTT
CATSDSGQMNTEAFF
>TRBJ2-3|-|TRBV7-8|-
TGTGCCAGCAGCTTAAGGGATCCGTCCTACAATGAGCAGTATTTT
CASSLRDPSYNEQYF
>TRBJ2-7|-|TRBV5-1|many
TGCGCCACCTCCCCGGGACAAGAAACCTACGAGCAGTACTTC
CATSPGQETYEQYF
>TRBJ2-1|TRBD2|TRBV20-1|-
TGCAGTGCTCGAGGCCTAGCGGGATGGATCAATGAGCAGTTCTTC
CSARGLAGWINEQFF
>TRBJ2-3|TRBD2|TRBV10-3|-
TGTGCCATCAGTGAGTCGAAACTAGCGGGGGGCTATTACACAGATACGCAGTATTTT
CAISESKLAGGYYTDTQYF
>TRBJ2-7|-|TRBV25-1|once
TGTGCCAGCAGTGAAGACTTGCGGGGAAGGGACGAGCAGTACTTC
CASSEDLRGRDEQYF
>TRBJ2-7|-|TRBV10-3|-
TGTGCCAGCAGTCGCCTCGCTGGGCGCGAGCAGTACTTC
CASSRLAGREQYF
>TRBJ2-7|TRBD1|TRBV5-1|-
TGCGCCAGCAGCTTGGCTACAGGGGGACAACCCTACGAGCAGTACTTC
CASSLATGGQPYEQYF
>TRBJ2-5|TRBD1|TRBV20-1|-
TGCAGTGCCCGGACAGGGAGAGAGACCCAGTACTTC
CSARTGRETQYF
>TRBJ1-2|-|TRBV20-1|-
TGCAGTGCTAGGGGGGGGGCTTCCAACTATGGCTACACCTTC
CSARGGASNYGYTF
>TRBJ1-5|-|TRBV15|-
TGTGCCACCAGCAGACGGAGCAATCAGCCCCAGCATTTT
CATSRRSNQPQHF
>TRBJ1-5|-|TRBV12-3/TRBV12-4|-
TGTGCCAGCAGTTTAAATTCGCAGCCCCAGCATTTT
CASSLNSQPQHF
>TRBJ1-1|TRBD1|TRBV7-4|-
TGTGCCAGCAGCTTAGTGGACAGGGGCACTGAAGCTTTCTTT
CASSLVDRGTEAFF
>TRBJ2-7|-|TRBV2|few
TGTGCCAGCAGCCGGAACGAGCAGTACTTC
CASSRNEQYF
>TRBJ1-2|-|TRBV7-9|-
TGTGCCACCTCCAAGAAGAGGTCGGGTGACAACTATGGCTACACCTTC
CATSKKRSGDNYGYTF
>TRBJ2-7|-|TRBV4-2|many
TGTGCCAGCAGCCAAGGGGCCAGGGTTTACGAGCAGTACTTC
CASSQGARVYEQYF
>TRBJ2-3|TRBD2|TRBV15|once
TGTGCCACCAGCAGCATCCGGACTAGCGGCACAGATACGCAGTATTTT
CATSSIRTSGTDTQYF
>TRBJ2-1|-|TRBV5-1|many
TGCGCCAGCAGCTTGGGGGGGGTCAGGGGCAATGAGCAGTTCTTC
CASSLGGVRGNEQFF
>TRBJ1-6|-|TRBV14|-
TGTGCCAGCAGCCAGTCTTCCGGGACGGTGCTCCACTTT
CASSQSSGTVLHF
>TRBJ2-7|TRBD2|TRBV20-1|-
TGCAGTGCCGGGACTAGCGGGGACTACGAGCAGTACTTC
CSAGTSGDYEQYF
>TRBJ2-7|TRBD2|TRBV20-1|-
TGCAGTGCGCATCTAGCGGGGGCCTCCTACGAGCAGTACTTC
CSAHLAGASYEQYF
>TRBJ1-1|-|TRBV6-1|many
TGTGCCAGCAGTGAAGGTGGGCCAGGGATGGCTTTCTTT
CASSEGGPGMAFF
>TRBJ2-6|-|TRBV11-3|-
TGTGCCAGCAGCCCCCGCCAGGGTAGCTCTGGGGCCAACGTCCTGACTTTC
CASSPRQGSSGANVLTF
>TRBJ2-7|TRBD1|TRBV19|-
TGTGCCAGTAGTCCGCGGACAGGTTATTTCTACGAGCAGTACTTC
CASSPRTGYFYEQYF
>TRBJ2-3|TRBD1|TRBV12-3/TRBV12-4|-
TGTGCCAGCAGTTCCCGGACAGGGGATAAGGATACGCAGTATTTT
CASSSRTGDKDTQYF
>TRBJ2-2|-|TRBV4-1|many
TGCGCCAGCAAATACAGGGTTTGGGAGGGGAACACCGGGGAGCTGTTTTTT
CASKYRVWEGNTGELFF
>TRBJ2-5|-|TRBV5-1|many
TGCGCCAGCAGCTTGGGGCCGCAGGGCTCAGAGACCCAGTACTTC
CASSLGPQGSETQYF
>TRBJ2-7|TRBD1|TRBV2|-
TGTGCCAGCAGCGCCGGGACAGGAAACTACGAGCAGTACTTC
CASSAGTGNYEQYF
>TRBJ1-2|-|TRBV7-9|-
TGTGCCAGCAGCCTAATTAGAGACATCGGGCCCTATGGCTACACCTTC
CASSLIRDIGPYGYTF
>TRBJ1-2|-|TRBV2|many
TGTGCCAGTCAGGAACAGTTCGGCTATGGCTACACCTTC
CASQEQFGYGYTF
>TRBJ2-7|-|TRBV2|-
TGTGCCAGCCGTTCCGGTAGCCCCTACGAGCAGTACTTC
CASRSGSPYEQYF